This passage covers 15 T cell receptor beta chains from one sample sequenced in a study of blood T cell repertoires in COVID-19 (dated by TCRdb to about 2020). Libraries came from the immunoSEQ multiplex PCR assay. The clones in this table, taken by TCRdb from immuneACCESS, are in-frame only. Not every clone is retained; where verified, under half of the shortfall comes from an unresolved V gene, and the cause of the rest is unknown. This sample comprises 70,000 to 95,000 clones, about 90% of them detected only once. The ten top clones hold 3% to 4% of the sample. Sample: peripheral blood. The receptors were sampled from a woman between 45 and 60 years old in a cohort sampled during active COVID-19.

This clone was seen only once. The chain employs TRBV28 and TRBJ1-1; the D gene is possibly TRBD1 (6 bases). The V end was cut by 6 bases, the J end by 4 bases, with 15 bases between. Per the germline V gene, CDR1 is MDHEN and CDR2 is SYDVKM. The CDR3 is 14 amino acids. CDR3 sequence (DNA): TGTGCCAGCAGCACCCCTACAGGGCTCACTGAAGCTTTCTTT. This gives the protein CASSTPTGLTEAFF.

This clone was seen a handful of times. The CDR3, as DNA: TGTGCCAGCAGCTCCCCGGGACAGGGGACCTACGAGCAGTACTTC. It translates to CASSSPGQGTYEQYF. This chain links TRBV7-9 with TRBJ2-7; 10 bases agree with TRBD1. The CDR3 has 15 amino acids. The V gene's germline CDR1 is SEHNR and CDR2 FQNEAQ (reference sequence). V shed 4 bases, J shed 2 bases, and the junction held 5 bases outside the gene matches.

The chain links TRBV10-2 to TRBJ2-5, with TRBD2 matching over 7 bases. Per the germline V gene, CDR1 is WSHSY and CDR2 is SAAADI. This CDR3 has 14 residues. J lost 8 bases, V lost 4 bases, and 10 bases had no gene match. The CDR3, as DNA: TGCGCCAGCAGTGTTGCGGGGGACCCTTACACCCAGTACTTC. Translating gives CASSVAGDPYTQYF.

The chain has TRBV7-9 and TRBJ2-1, with 7 bases aligning to TRBD1. Germline CDR1 and CDR2: SEHNR and FQNEAQ (reference sequence). V shed 5 bases, J shed 4 bases, and the junction held 11 bases outside the gene matches. The CDR3 has 16 amino acids. CDR3 amino acids: CASSPNRGYRYNEQFF. In DNA, the CDR3 is TGTGCCAGCAGCCCCAACAGGGGATACAGATACAATGAGCAGTTCTTC. The full variable domain, completed using reference TRBV7-9 and TRBJ2-1, is DTGVSQNPRHKITKRGQNVTFRCDPISEHNRLYWYRQTLGQGPEFLTYFQNEAQLEKSRLLSDRFSAERPKGSFSTLEIQRTEQGDSAMYLCASSPNRGYRYNEQFFGPGTRLTVL.

The rearrangement joins TRBV28 to TRBJ1-1, with D unclear. CDR3 size: 14 residues. V was clipped by 4 bases and J by 1 base, with 10 bases between them. Looked up from germline, CDR1 is MDHEN and CDR2 is SYDVKM. The CDR3, as DNA: TGTGCCAGCAGTTCTCTCGTCCGGAACACTGAAGCTTTCTTT. Translating it yields CASSSLVRNTEAFF.

The rearrangement joins TRBV6-5 to TRBJ2-1, with a weak D call TRBD1 (5 bases). V was clipped by 4 bases and J by 0 bases, with 10 bases between them. CDR3 length: 15 amino acids. CDR1 and CDR2 (germline): MNHEY, SVGAGI. The CDR3 region is CASSSDRGSYNEQFF. DNA for the CDR3: TGTGCCAGCAGTTCGGATAGGGGCTCCTACAATGAGCAGTTCTTC.

V and J are TRBV19 and TRBJ1-6, with 7 bases identical to TRBD1. CDR3 size: 15 residues. CDR1 and CDR2 (germline): LNHDA, SQIVND (reference sequence). Germline trimming cut 5 bases from V and 8 bases from J; bases unmatched to any gene: 9. Here the CDR3 DNA reads TGTGCCAGTAGTGCACAGGGGTTAGGTGATTCACCCCTCCACTTT. Residues: CASSAQGLGDSPLHF. The whole variable domain, filled in from reference TRBV19 and TRBJ1-6, reads DGGITQSPKYLFRKEGQNVTLSCEQNLNHDAMYWYRQDPGQGLRLIYYSQIVNDFQKGDIAEGYSVSREKKESFPLTVTSAQKNPTAFYLCASSAQGLGDSPLHFGNGTRLTVT.

The chain combines TRBV15 with TRBJ1-4; TRBD1 matches at 9 bases. The V and J ends lost 5 bases and 5 bases, in that order; junction bases with no gene match: 3. The CDR3 has 14 residues. Germline V gene lookup returns CDR1 LNHNV and CDR2 YYDKDF (reference sequence). The CDR3 is CATSRDRANEKLFF. CDR3 DNA: TGTGCCACCAGCCGGGACAGGGCGAATGAAAAACTGTTTTTT.

This sequence joins TRBV30 and TRBJ1-1, with TRBD1 matching over 7 bases. Germline V gene data show CDR1 as GTSNPN and CDR2 as SVGIG (reference sequence). The CDR3 has 19 residues. Trimming at V came to 2 bases and at J to 1 base, leaving 19 bases not matched to a gene. The CDR3 nucleotides are TGTGCCTGGAGTCCACCGCTAAAGGGACAGACCAAGGGGAACACTGAAGCTTTCTTT. As protein: CAWSPPLKGQTKGNTEAFF.

The chain recombines TRBV7-8 with TRBJ1-2, with TRBD1 matching 7 bases. V shed 3 bases, J shed 5 bases, and the junction held 3 bases outside the gene matches. There are 13 residues in the CDR3. Germline loops: CDR1 SGHVS, CDR2 FQNEAQ. In nucleotides, the CDR3 is TGTGCCAGCAGCTTGGGACAGAAATATGGCTACACCTTC. Protein product: CASSLGQKYGYTF.

The chain is built from TRBV7-3 and TRBJ2-7; 7 bases align to TRBD2. CDR1 SGHTA and CDR2 FQGTGA come from the germline V gene. The CDR3 sequence is 14 residues long. V shed 5 bases, J shed 4 bases, and the junction held 8 bases outside the gene matches. CDR3 bases: TGTGCCAGCAGCCGGGGAGGGGCCGAGTACGAGCAGTACTTC. It translates to CASSRGGAEYEQYF.

This clone appeared a few times. The J gene is TRBJ1-6, the V gene TRBV25-1; D is uncertain. Trimming shortened V by 2 bases and J by 7 bases, and 12 bases separated the two germline ends. CDR1 is MGHDK, CDR2 SYGVNS, per germline. There are 15 residues in the CDR3. CDR3 amino acids: CASSEGAGPNSPLHF. The DNA for the CDR3 is TGTGCCAGCAGTGAAGGTGCGGGCCCCAATTCACCCCTCCACTTT. The complete variable domain, with remaining parts taken from reference TRBV25-1 and TRBJ1-6, reads EADIYQTPRYLVIGTGKKITLECSQTMGHDKMYWYQQDPGMELHLIHYSYGVNSTEKGDLSSESTVSRIRTEHFPLTLESARPSHTSQYLCASSEGAGPNSPLHFGNGTRLTVT.

This clone showed up just once. The chain has TRBV19 and TRBJ2-3, with D possibly being TRBD1 (6 bases). The CDR3 has 16 residues. Germline CDR1 reads LNHDA; CDR2 reads SQIVND (reference sequence). With 7 bases removed from V and 3 bases from J, the gap between germline ends came to 20 bases. CDR3 nucleotide sequence: TGTGCCAGTAAACCCAGAATGAACAGGGTGACAGATACGCAGTATTTT. This codes for CASKPRMNRVTDTQYF.

The chain is built from TRBV19 and TRBJ2-3; TRBD2 aligns across 15 bases. The CDR3 totals 17 residues. The germline V gene encodes CDR1 LNHDA and CDR2 SQIVND (reference sequence). J lost 1 base, V lost 4 bases, and 3 bases had no gene match. The chain's CDR3 is CASSTGLAGGRTDTQYF. The CDR3 region has the DNA TGTGCCAGTAGTACCGGACTAGCGGGGGGGCGCACAGATACGCAGTATTTT.

The chain couples TRBV5-1 to TRBJ2-5; TRBD1 might be the D (6 bases). The V gene lost 5 bases and the J gene lost 4 bases, with 15 bases spanning the gap. The CDR3 is made up of 14 amino acids. In germline, CDR1 is SGHRS, CDR2 YFSETQ. CDR3 in DNA: TGCGCCAGCAGTTCCCATACAGGGTTAGAGACCCAGTACTTC. It translates to CASSSHTGLETQYF.